One and the same sample provided the 5 T cell receptor beta chains below, sequenced in a study of T cells in localized non-small cell lung cancer. Generated by immunoSEQ multiplex PCR, the TCRdb table keeps only in-frame clones and is missing some. This sample carries 2,000 or so clones, 37% of them seen once, and the ten largest clones take around 7%. Material: lung tumor tissue, obtained before any cancer treatment. The source of these receptors is a female donor aged 60 or older with stage I lung adenocarcinoma.

The V gene is TRBV30, the J gene TRBJ1-5; a weak D match, TRBD1 (5 bases). The germline V gene encodes CDR1 GTSNPN and CDR2 SVGIG (reference sequence). The CDR3 runs 16 residues. Trimming pared 3 bases from V and 2 bases from J, leaving 17 bases between. The CDR3 bases are TGTGCCTGGAGCCTGAGGCGGGGAGGGGGCAATCAGCCCCAGCATTTT. Protein product: CAWSLRRGGGNQPQHF.

The genes are TRBV15 and TRBJ2-5; D possibly matches TRBD1 or TRBD2 (6 bases each). V shed 0 bases and J shed 2 bases, with 16 bases lying between them. Germline CDR1 LNHNV, CDR2 YYDKDF (reference sequence). The CDR3 spans 17 residues. The CDR3 spells CATSRDEGGLNQETQYF. CDR3 nucleotides: TGTGCCACCAGCAGAGATGAGGGGGGACTGAATCAAGAGACCCAGTACTTC.

The sample holds a few counts of this clone. The rearrangement joins TRBV14 to TRBJ1-1; a possible D gene is TRBD1 (5 bases). There are 15 residues in the CDR3. The germline V and J ends were trimmed by 4 bases and 11 bases, with 23 bases remaining between them. CDR1 and CDR2 from the germline V gene are SGHDN and FVKESK. In DNA, the CDR3 is TGTGCCAGCAGCCCCCTGGGAGCAGGGCCGCGGCCGGCTTTCTTT. Its translation: CASSPLGAGPRPAFF.

This sequence joins TRBV5-1 and TRBJ1-1; D is unclear. V was trimmed by 2 bases and J by 1 base, leaving 18 bases between them. The CDR3 extends over 17 amino acids. Germline CDR1 and CDR2: SGHRS and YFSETQ. CDR3 residues: CASSFALIQYGNTEAFF. For the CDR3, the DNA is TGCGCCAGCAGCTTCGCCCTAATACAGTACGGGAACACTGAAGCTTTCTTT.

The rearrangement links TRBV30 to TRBJ1-1; tentative D call: TRBD1 (5 bases). CDR1 and CDR2 (germline): GTSNPN, SVGIG (reference sequence). The CDR3 runs to 13 residues. Trimming took off 4 bases at V and 4 bases at J, with 13 bases between the two ends. CDR3 sequence reads: CAWMKGFGTEAFF. The CDR3 DNA reads TGTGCCTGGATGAAGGGGTTCGGCACTGAAGCTTTCTTT.